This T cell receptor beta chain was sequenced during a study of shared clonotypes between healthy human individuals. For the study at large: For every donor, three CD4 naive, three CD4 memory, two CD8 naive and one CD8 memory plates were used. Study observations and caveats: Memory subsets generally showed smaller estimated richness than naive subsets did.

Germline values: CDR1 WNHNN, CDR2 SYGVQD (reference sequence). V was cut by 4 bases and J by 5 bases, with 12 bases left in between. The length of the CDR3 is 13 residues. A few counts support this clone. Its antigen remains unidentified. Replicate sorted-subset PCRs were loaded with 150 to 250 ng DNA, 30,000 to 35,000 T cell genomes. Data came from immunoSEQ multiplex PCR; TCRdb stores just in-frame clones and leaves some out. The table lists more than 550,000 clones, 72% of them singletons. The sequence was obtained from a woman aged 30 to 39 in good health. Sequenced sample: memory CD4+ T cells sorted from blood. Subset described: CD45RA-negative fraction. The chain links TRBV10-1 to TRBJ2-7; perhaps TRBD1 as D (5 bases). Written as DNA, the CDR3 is TGCGCCAGCAGTGTCACCATGGGGCACGAGCAGTACTTC. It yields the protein CASSVTMGHEQYF.